This T cell receptor beta chain was recovered during a study of blood T cells in healthy people across ages. Drawing of peripheral blood yielded 8.5 to 10 milliliters from each donor. V was clipped by 6 bases and J by 3 bases; unmatched bases: 6. There are 15 residues in the CDR3. Germline CDR1 and CDR2: MDHEN and SYDVKM. A second PCR of 7 to 11 cycles used a sample-barcoded 5' primer and a J-beta primer mix. TCRdb reprocessed the 5' RACE reads via MiXCR and lists one record per CDR3 protein. Among about 970,000 distinct CDR3 sequences listed, roughly 50% were seen once. This clonotype came up once. This chain connects TRBV28 to TRBJ2-3; TRBD2 matches 10 bases. This sequence originates from an older woman in good health. Material for sequencing was blood. The CDR3 region has the DNA TGTGCCAGCAGACCGAAGACTAGCGGGACAGATACGCAGTATTTT. Its protein is CASRPKTSGTDTQYF.